This TCR beta chain was found in a study of T cell changes during pregnancy in multiple sclerosis. The CDR3 is 13 residues long. V gave up 2 bases and J gave up 11 bases, with 14 bases separating them. Per germline, CDR1 SGHTA and CDR2 FQGNSA. Profiling relied on immunoSEQ multiplex PCR, and the TCRdb table lists in-frame clones only, not all of them. The table includes 60,000 or so clones, less than 95% detected once. The sequence was obtained from a female donor in good health, enrolled as a control in a pregnancy study. The chain employs TRBV7-2 and TRBJ2-3, with D hard to call. The sample was CD4+ T cells from peripheral blood mononuclear cells, taken after pregnancy. Here the CDR3 DNA reads TGTGCCAGCAGCTTATTGATGGCCCAGGAGCAGTATTTT. It codes for CASSLLMAQEQYF.